This passage covers 20 T cell receptor beta chains from one sample sequenced in a study of blood T cell repertoires in COVID-19. Produced via immunoSEQ multiplex PCR; TCRdb's table is partial and in-frame only. The sample carries about 250,000 clones, 80% to 90% recorded once. The sequenced sample was PBMCs or T cells enriched from blood (not recorded which). These receptors were collected from a woman aged 40-49 years who had been exposed to COVID-19.

This chain connects TRBV28 to TRBJ1-5, with D hard to call. The CDR3 has 15 residues. Germline CDR1 MDHEN, CDR2 SYDVKM. V dropped 2 bases and J dropped 5 bases, with 13 bases sitting between them. CDR3 residues: CASSLGQRTDQPQHF. Here the CDR3 DNA reads TGTGCCAGCAGTTTAGGGCAGAGAACCGATCAGCCCCAGCATTTT.

This rearrangement joins TRBV5-1 to TRBJ1-1; D perhaps matches TRBD1 (5 bases). Germline V CDR1 and CDR2: SGHRS, YFSETQ. Trimming cost V 4 bases and J 0 bases, with 10 bases left between them. This CDR3 is built from 14 residues. The CDR3 loop reads CASSPAGLNTEAFF. In DNA, the CDR3 is TGCGCCAGCAGCCCCGCAGGGCTGAACACTGAAGCTTTCTTT. The full variable domain, completed using reference TRBV5-1 and TRBJ1-1, is KAGVTQTPRYLIKTRGQQVTLSCSPISGHRSVSWYQQTPGQGLQFLFEYFSETQRNKGNFPGRFSGRQFSNSRSEMNVSTLELGDSALYLCASSPAGLNTEAFFGQGTRLTVV.

This clone was detected only once. The chain recombines TRBV28 with TRBJ1-2; no clear D. V lost 3 bases, J lost 5 bases, and 10 bases lay in between. Looked up from germline, CDR1 is MDHEN and CDR2 is SYDVKM. This CDR3 is 13 amino acids long. The CDR3 spells CASSLRQIYGYTF. CDR3 DNA sequence: TGTGCCAGCAGTTTGAGGCAGATTTATGGCTACACCTTC.

The chain combines TRBV7-2 with TRBJ2-2; D ambiguous. This CDR3 is 14 amino acids long. Germline loops: CDR1 SGHTA, CDR2 FQGNSA. Trimming pared 5 bases from V and 7 bases from J, leaving 14 bases between. In nucleotides, the CDR3 is TGTGCCAGCAGCCCCGTCAGCGCTCACGGGGAGCTGTTTTTT. Translated, it gives CASSPVSAHGELFF.

V is TRBV6-1 and J is TRBJ1-4; possibly TRBD1 for D (6 bases). V was cut by 2 bases and J by 8 bases, with 15 bases left in between. CDR1 and CDR2 from the germline V gene are MNHNS and SASEGT. The length of the CDR3 is 15 residues. CDR3 loop: CASSEPQGLGEKLFF. Written as DNA, the CDR3 is TGTGCCAGCAGTGAACCGCAGGGGCTGGGGGAAAAACTGTTTTTT.

The sample holds many counts of this clone. The chain uses TRBV29-1 and TRBJ1-6, with D perhaps TRBD1 (6 bases). Between the trimmed V and J ends, which lost 6 bases and 8 bases, there was a span of 14 bases. Germline CDR1 SQVTM, CDR2 ANQGSEA. The CDR3 length is 13 residues. The DNA of the CDR3 is TGCAGCGTGACCCTGGACAGTGATTCACCCCTCCACTTT. Amino acid sequence: CSVTLDSDSPLHF. The whole variable domain, filled in from reference TRBV29-1 and TRBJ1-6, reads SAVISQKPSRDICQRGTSLTIQCQVDSQVTMMFWYRQQPGQSLTLIATANQGSEATYESGFVIDKFPISRPNLTFSTLTVSNMSPEDSSIYLCSVTLDSDSPLHFGNGTRLTVT.

The chain links TRBV10-3 to TRBJ1-1; the D gene is possibly TRBD1 (6 bases). Trimming took 4 bases from V and 0 from J, leaving 9 bases between them. Germline-derived CDR1 and CDR2 are ENHRY and SYGVKD. This CDR3 has 14 residues. This CDR3 is CAISGAGVNTEAFF. Written as DNA, the CDR3 is TGTGCCATCAGTGGAGCAGGGGTGAACACTGAAGCTTTCTTT.

The V and J genes are TRBV6-5 and TRBJ2-1; 7 positions match TRBD2. V dropped 7 bases and J dropped 3; count of bases not matched to a gene: 6. The CDR3 sequence is 14 residues long. The germline V gene has CDR1 MNHEY and CDR2 SVGAGI. CDR3 bases: TGTGCCAGCAAGGGGAGGGGCGTCTACAATGAGCAGTTCTTC. Its protein is CASKGRGVYNEQFF.

V usage is TRBV15 and J usage is TRBJ1-2; a possible D gene is TRBD1 (6 bases). The CDR3 spans 14 residues. CDR1 LNHNV and CDR2 YYDKDF come from the germline V gene (reference sequence). The germline V and J ends were trimmed by 1 base and 3 bases, with 9 bases remaining between them. As DNA, the CDR3 is TGTGCCACCAGCAGAGTAGCAGGGGACTATGGCTACACCTTC. Its translation: CATSRVAGDYGYTF. The full variable domain, its missing parts supplied by reference TRBV15 and TRBJ1-2, is DAMVIQNPRYQVTQFGKPVTLSCSQTLNHNVMYWYQQKSSQAPKLLFHYYDKDFNNEADTPDNFQSRRPNTSFCFLDIRSPGLGDTAMYLCATSRVAGDYGYTFGSGTRLTVV.

This clone has just one count. The V gene is TRBV6-5, the J gene TRBJ1-6, with D perhaps TRBD1 (5 bases). Per germline, CDR1 MNHEY and CDR2 SVGAGI. V was trimmed by 4 bases and J by 6 bases, leaving 16 bases between them. There are 16 residues in the CDR3. In nucleotides, the CDR3 is TGTGCCAGCAGTTTGAATCGTGGGGCCCTTAATTCACCCCTCCACTTT. Its translation is CASSLNRGALNSPLHF.

The J gene is TRBJ1-4, the V gene TRBV19; no clear D gene. Germline CDR1 LNHDA, CDR2 SQIVND (reference sequence). V lost 3 bases and J lost 4, with 9 bases in between. This CDR3 region has 14 residues. The CDR3, as DNA: TGTGCCAGTAGTATGTCTCACTTTAATGAAAAACTGTTTTTT. Protein: CASSMSHFNEKLFF. The full variable domain, its missing parts supplied by reference TRBV19 and TRBJ1-4, is DGGITQSPKYLFRKEGQNVTLSCEQNLNHDAMYWYRQDPGQGLRLIYYSQIVNDFQKGDIAEGYSVSREKKESFPLTVTSAQKNPTAFYLCASSMSHFNEKLFFGSGTQLSVL.

This clone was recorded at least ten times. CDR3 nucleotides: TGTGCCAGCAGCTTAGCAGAGTACTATGGCTACACCTTC. Translating it yields CASSLAEYYGYTF. The chain couples TRBV7-2 to TRBJ1-2; D is unclear. Per germline, CDR1 SGHTA and CDR2 FQGNSA. The CDR3 is 13 amino acids. V was shortened by 0 bases and J by 3 bases, with 5 bases between the two germline ends.

The genes are TRBV7-3 and TRBJ2-7; D perhaps matches TRBD1 (6 bases). The germline V gene encodes CDR1 SGHTA and CDR2 FQGTGA. The V gene lost 2 bases and the J gene lost 6 bases, with 14 bases spanning the gap. The CDR3 sequence is 14 residues long. The CDR3 is CASSLQGTPSEQYF. The CDR3 region has the DNA TGTGCCAGCAGCTTACAGGGGACCCCCTCCGAGCAGTACTTC.

This chain joins TRBV27 and TRBJ2-7; TRBD1 might be the D (6 bases). V shed 5 bases and J shed 1 base, with 15 bases lying between them. CDR3 length equals 15 residues. Germline V CDR1 and CDR2: MNHEY, SMNVEV (reference sequence). The CDR3 nucleotides are TGTGCCAGCAGTCGGACCCGGGACAAATCCTACGAGCAGTACTTC. This translates into CASSRTRDKSYEQYF.

The chain couples TRBV5-1 to TRBJ1-1, with D perhaps matching TRBD1 (6 bases). The V end lost 2 bases, the J end lost 7 bases, and 15 bases lay between the germline ends. Germline CDR1 and CDR2: SGHRS and YFSETQ. CDR3 length equals 14 residues. CDR3 DNA sequence: TGCGCCAGCAGCTTAACTGGGACAACCAATGAAGCTTTCTTT. This codes for CASSLTGTTNEAFF.

This clone was seen a single time. The chain couples TRBV28 to TRBJ2-4, with 8 positions matching TRBD1. The germline CDR1 and CDR2 sequences are MDHEN and SYDVKM. V shed 5 bases, J shed 1 base, and the junction held 7 bases outside the gene matches. CDR3 length: 16 residues. CDR3 nucleotides: TGTGCCAGCAGTACCCAGGGGGCTCGGGCCAAAAACATTCAGTACTTC. As protein: CASSTQGARAKNIQYF.

This clone was seen just once. This chain joins TRBV27 and TRBJ1-2; D is ambiguous. CDR3 size: 13 residues. V lost 2 bases to trimming and J lost 8 bases, with 12 bases between them. The germline V gene has CDR1 MNHEY and CDR2 SMNVEV (reference sequence). The CDR3 region has the DNA TGTGCCAGCAGTTTAGGGAGTAGGGTCGGCTACACCTTC. The encoded protein is CASSLGSRVGYTF.

V gene TRBV7-9 combines with J gene TRBJ2-5; TRBD2 matches 13 bases. Trimming cost V 2 bases and J 5 bases; bases outside gene matches: 5. The germline V gene has CDR1 SEHNR and CDR2 FQNEAQ (reference sequence). There are 16 residues in the CDR3. The CDR3 spells CASSLTSGGVGETQYF. CDR3 DNA sequence: TGTGCCAGCAGCTTAACTAGCGGGGGGGTCGGGGAGACCCAGTACTTC.

This chain uses TRBV11-2 with TRBJ2-7; 8 bases match TRBD1. The CDR3 totals 16 residues. Trimming at V came to 3 bases and at J to 2 bases, leaving 9 bases not matched to a gene. Germline-derived CDR1 and CDR2 are SGHAT and FQNNGV. DNA for the CDR3: TGTGCCAGCAGCTTCATGACAGGGGCGGACGCCTACGAGCAGTACTTC. This codes for CASSFMTGADAYEQYF.

This sequence joins TRBV10-3 and TRBJ2-7; perhaps TRBD2 as D (6 bases). V lost 5 bases, J lost 4 bases, and 12 bases lay in between. CDR1 and CDR2 from the germline V gene are ENHRY and SYGVKD. The CDR3 runs 13 residues. CDR3 region: CAISTSGGYEQYF. CDR3 sequence (DNA): TGTGCCATCAGTACGAGTGGGGGGTACGAGCAGTACTTC.